A selection of T cell receptor beta chains follows, all from one sample in a study of cytomegalovirus exposure and HLA in healthy donors. TCRdb's copy holds only in-frame clones and misses some; the assay was immunoSEQ multiplex PCR. The sample has about 200,000 clones; around 80% are singletons. The sample consisted of PBMCs. These receptors were taken from a woman aged 25 to 39 in good health and CMV-seropositive. The CDR3 runs from the conserved cysteine through the conserved F or W. The D gene is left open where the match is weak. Clone size is not always given. Where it is, it says once, few, many or a class for expanded clones.

v_gene	d_gene	abundance	j_gene	CDR3aa	CDR3nt
TRBV5-4	NA	few	TRBJ1-2	CASSFEGFSGLSGYTF	TGTGCCAGCAGCTTTGAGGGATTTTCGGGGTTGAGTGGCTACACCTTC
TRBV2	NA	NA	TRBJ1-1	CATRGRGRAEAFF	TGTGCCACCCGGGGCAGGGGAAGGGCTGAAGCTTTCTTT
TRBV6-5	TRBD1	NA	TRBJ1-5	CASSYGTGINQPQHF	TGTGCCAGCAGTTATGGGACAGGGATCAATCAGCCCCAGCATTTT
TRBV7-2	TRBD2	NA	TRBJ2-5	CASSPLGTTQETQYF	TGTGCCAGCAGCCCCTTAGGGACTACCCAAGAGACCCAGTACTTC
TRBV6-6	NA	NA	TRBJ2-7	CASSYSTSHEQYF	TGTGCCAGCAGTTACTCCACTAGTCACGAGCAGTACTTC
TRBV12-5	NA	NA	TRBJ1-3	CASGLGGTIYF	TGTGCTAGTGGTTTGGGAGGGACCATATATTTT
TRBV4-3	TRBD2	NA	TRBJ2-7	CASSQTSGGMIYEQYF	TGCGCCAGCAGCCAAACGTCGGGGGGAATGATCTACGAGCAGTACTTC
TRBV30	TRBD2	once	TRBJ2-1	CAWSTGTSENEQFF	TGTGCCTGGAGTACGGGGACTAGTGAAAATGAGCAGTTCTTC
TRBV5-8	NA	NA	TRBJ2-5	CASSLGDSRKETQYF	TGTGCCAGCAGCTTGGGGGACTCCCGAAAAGAGACCCAGTACTTC
TRBV10-2	TRBD2	NA	TRBJ2-3	CASSESGTGRRTDTQYF	TGCGCCAGCAGTGAGAGCGGGACTGGAAGACGCACAGATACGCAGTATTTT
TRBV18	NA	once	TRBJ2-1	CASSREVKFF	TGTGCCAGCTCACGCGAGGTAAAGTTCTTC
TRBV7-8	TRBD1	NA	TRBJ2-7	CASSLDARQGNREQYF	TGTGCCAGCAGCTTAGACGCGAGACAGGGTAATCGGGAGCAGTACTTC
TRBV2	NA	NA	TRBJ2-5	CASSARDSGTQYF	TGTGCCAGCAGTGCGAGGGACTCAGGGACCCAGTACTTC
TRBV5-4	NA	NA	TRBJ1-2	CASSEWDIRYGYTF	TGTGCCAGCAGCGAATGGGACATACGATATGGCTACACCTTC
TRBV4-1	TRBD1	NA	TRBJ2-7	CASSQEPRGTYEQYF	TGCGCCAGCAGCCAAGAACCCAGGGGGACCTACGAGCAGTACTTC
TRBV6-5	NA	NA	TRBJ1-5	CASSYTSDQPQHF	TGTGCCAGCAGTTACACCAGCGATCAGCCCCAGCATTTT
TRBV7-9	NA	NA	TRBJ2-7	CASSGQPYEQYF	TGTGCCAGCAGCGGGCAGCCCTACGAGCAGTACTTC
TRBV4-3	NA	NA	TRBJ1-5	CASSQDWPDNQPQHF	TGCGCCAGCAGCCAAGATTGGCCAGATAATCAGCCCCAGCATTTT
TRBV9	TRBD1	NA	TRBJ2-7	CASSVGRGLYEQYF	TGTGCCAGCAGCGTAGGAAGGGGGCTTTACGAGCAGTACTTC
TRBV5-6	NA	NA	TRBJ2-3	CASSLGLPTDTQYF	TGTGCCAGCAGCTTGGGACTACCCACAGATACGCAGTATTTT
TRBV7-2	TRBD1	NA	TRBJ1-5	CASSLAGGQPQHF	TGTGCCAGCAGTCTGGCAGGGGGTCAGCCCCAGCATTTT
TRBV4-3	TRBD2	NA	TRBJ2-7	CASSQASGGASGEQYF	TGCGCCAGCAGCCAAGCTAGCGGGGGGGCCTCTGGGGAGCAGTACTTC
TRBV6-5	TRBD1	few	TRBJ1-2	CASSLTLGQGADGYTF	TGTGCCAGCAGTTTAACCCTGGGACAGGGGGCAGATGGCTACACCTTC
TRBV19	NA	NA	TRBJ2-1	CASSPSGVNEQFF	TGTGCCAGTAGTCCTTCGGGAGTCAATGAGCAGTTCTTC
TRBV30	TRBD1	few	TRBJ1-1	CAWSTRDRGVTEAFF	TGTGCCTGGAGTACCCGGGACAGGGGAGTTACTGAAGCTTTCTTT
TRBV7-8	NA	NA	TRBJ2-7	CASSPPPTGRTYEQYF	TGTGCCAGCAGCCCCCCTCCGACAGGCCGCACCTACGAGCAGTACTTC
TRBV7-9	TRBD1	NA	TRBJ1-2	CASSLGQGTGYTF	TGTGCCAGCAGCTTAGGACAGGGCACTGGCTACACCTTC
TRBV11-3	TRBD2	NA	TRBJ2-7	CASSLGTSGTYEQYF	TGTGCCAGCAGCTTGGGGACTAGCGGAACCTACGAGCAGTACTTC
TRBV9	NA	once	TRBJ2-3	CASSPSGETDTQYF	TGTGCCAGCAGCCCCTCCGGAGAAACAGATACGCAGTATTTT
TRBV6-5	TRBD1	NA	TRBJ2-7	CASTPGQGTAYEQYF	TGTGCCAGCACCCCCGGACAGGGTACCGCCTACGAGCAGTACTTC
TRBV9	NA	NA	TRBJ1-1	CASSPRGVMNTEAFF	TGTGCCAGCAGCCCTCGAGGAGTTATGAACACTGAAGCTTTCTTT
TRBV7-2	TRBD2	NA	TRBJ2-7	CASSLGGGGYEQYF	TGTGCCAGCAGCTTGGGCGGGGGAGGCTACGAGCAGTACTTC
TRBV4-3	NA	NA	TRBJ2-5	CASSQDGARLGETQYF	TGCGCCAGCAGCCAAGATGGGGCGAGGTTAGGGGAGACCCAGTACTTC
TRBV11-2	TRBD1	NA	TRBJ1-1	CASSRTGVLPTTEAFF	TGTGCCAGCAGCCGGACAGGGGTCCTACCAACAACTGAAGCTTTCTTT
TRBV19	NA	once	TRBJ2-7	CASSIGQGPGYEQYF	TGTGCCAGTAGTATTGGGCAGGGGCCAGGGTACGAGCAGTACTTC
TRBV5-4	TRBD2	NA	TRBJ2-5	CASFSIPGGTQYF	TGTGCCAGTTTCTCGATTCCGGGGGGGACCCAGTACTTC
TRBV27	TRBD1	NA	TRBJ2-7	CASSLMRTGVEQYF	TGTGCCAGCAGTTTAATGAGGACAGGGGTCGAGCAGTACTTC
TRBV11-3	NA	few	TRBJ2-6	CASSTGAGDGANVLTF	TGTGCCAGCTCAACCGGGGCAGGGGACGGGGCCAACGTCCTGACTTTC
TRBV5-6	TRBD1	NA	TRBJ1-1	CASSLIRGQGTNTEAFF	TGTGCCAGCAGCTTAATACGGGGACAGGGGACGAACACTGAAGCTTTCTTT